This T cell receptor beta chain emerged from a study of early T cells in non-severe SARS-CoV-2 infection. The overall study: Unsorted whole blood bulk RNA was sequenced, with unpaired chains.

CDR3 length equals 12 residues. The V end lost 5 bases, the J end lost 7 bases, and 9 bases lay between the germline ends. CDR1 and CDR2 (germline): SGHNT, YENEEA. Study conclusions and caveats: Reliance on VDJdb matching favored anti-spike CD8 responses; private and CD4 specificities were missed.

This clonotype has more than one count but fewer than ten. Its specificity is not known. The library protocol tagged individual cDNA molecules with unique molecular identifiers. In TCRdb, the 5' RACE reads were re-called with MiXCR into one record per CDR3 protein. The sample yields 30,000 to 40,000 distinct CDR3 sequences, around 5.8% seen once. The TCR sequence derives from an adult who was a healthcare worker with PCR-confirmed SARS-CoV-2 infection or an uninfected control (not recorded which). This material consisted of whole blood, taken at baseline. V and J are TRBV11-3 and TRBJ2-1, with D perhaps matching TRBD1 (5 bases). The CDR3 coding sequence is TGTGCCAGCAGCGGGGCCGGGAATGAGCAGTTCTTC. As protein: CASSGAGNEQFF.